This T cell receptor (beta chain) was recovered during a study of blood T cell repertoires in COVID-19. Study at large: The United States, Italy and Spain were the sources of the acute and convalescent COVID-19 samples. Sample material is recorded as cDNA or gDNA derived from T cells, B-cell-depleted T cells, or PBMCs.

This CDR3 contains 15 residues. V gave up 0 bases and J gave up 5 bases; unmatched junction bases: 3. Germline-derived CDR1 and CDR2 are SGHVS and FQNEAQ. As processed by the authors: Amplification of reference gene primers was used by the study to estimate nucleated cell counts. Sequencing used immunoSEQ multiplex PCR; TCRdb keeps in-frame clones, though not all of them. The V and J calls and clone size are taken from that table; D and trimming were inferred from the DNA. The sample holds hundreds of thousands of clones, 80% to 90% seen once. Sequences were obtained from peripheral blood. The clonotype comes from a woman in her twenties or thirties with acute or convalescent COVID-19. The gene calls are TRBV7-8 and TRBJ2-5; 10 nucleotides agree with TRBD1. The CDR3 here is CASSLAGTGVETQYF. The CDR3 DNA reads as TGTGCCAGCAGCTTAGCGGGGACAGGGGTGGAGACCCAGTACTTC.